A selection of T cell receptor beta chains follows, all from one sample in a study of shared clonotypes between healthy human individuals. Assay used: immunoSEQ multiplex PCR; TCRdb lists only in-frame clones, some missing. The sample includes hundreds of thousands of clones, 90% to 97% of them seen just once. Sample: naive CD8+ T cells sorted from blood. All receptors come from a woman in her 30s in good health. CDR3s include the opening cysteine and the closing phenylalanine or tryptophan. A D gene is named only where the DNA matches it firmly. Expanded clones are given a class, and other clones once, few, many or no size at all.

CDR3aa,CDR3nt,abundance,j_gene,d_gene,v_gene
CASSQLGRESEQYF,TGTGCCAGCAGCCAATTGGGGCGGGAGAGCGAGCAGTACTTC,.,TRBJ2-7,TRBD2,TRBV4-2
CASSEQGFYEQYF,TGCGCCAGCAGTGAACAGGGGTTTTACGAGCAGTACTTC,.,TRBJ2-7,TRBD1,TRBV10-2
CASSVEGLAGGTDTQYF,TGTGCCAGCAGCGTAGAGGGACTAGCGGGGGGCACAGATACGCAGTATTTT,.,TRBJ2-3,TRBD2,TRBV9
CASSFRALALTF,TGTGCCAGCAGTTTCCGGGCCCTCGCCCTGACTTTC,.,TRBJ2-6,.,TRBV28
CASQGTDTQYF,TGTGCCAGTCAGGGGACAGATACGCAGTATTTT,.,TRBJ2-3,.,TRBV11-1
CASSLVRAGVYNEQFF,TGTGCCAGCAGCTTAGTTCGAGCGGGAGTTTACAATGAGCAGTTCTTC,.,TRBJ2-1,TRBD2,TRBV7-8
CASSMARSRTEAFF,TGTGCCAGTAGTATGGCGCGGAGTCGCACTGAAGCTTTCTTT,once,TRBJ1-1,.,TRBV19
CASSLMSPTYEQYF,TGCGCCAGCAGCTTGATGTCCCCGACCTACGAGCAGTACTTC,.,TRBJ2-7,.,TRBV5-1
CASSQEQGGLTGELFF,TGTGCCAGCAGCCAAGAGCAGGGCGGGCTCACCGGGGAGCTGTTTTTT,.,TRBJ2-2,.,TRBV4-2
CASSVGRVSYEQYF,TGTGCCAGCAGTGTCGGCAGGGTTTCCTACGAGCAGTACTTC,.,TRBJ2-7,.,TRBV6-1
CASMDPWGTEAFF,TGTGCCAGTATGGACCCCTGGGGGACTGAAGCTTTCTTT,.,TRBJ1-1,.,TRBV19
CASSLGVTEGRPQHF,TGCGCCAGCAGCCTCGGAGTAACAGAGGGACGGCCCCAGCATTTT,.,TRBJ1-5,.,TRBV4-1
CASSSFSGASYEQYF,TGTGCCAGCAGCTCGTTTAGCGGGGCCTCCTACGAGCAGTACTTC,.,TRBJ2-7,TRBD2,TRBV5-5